This T cell receptor beta chain was captured by sequencing in a study of T cells in localized non-small cell lung cancer. Study results and limitations: Clonality peaked in uninvolved adjacent lung rather than tumor. Longer overall survival was associated with a higher density of T cells in the blood. The appearance of a median about 60 of the top 100 tumor clones was seen in adjacent lung. It remains possible that heterogeneity exists, since only one tumor region was sequenced.

The CDR3 extends over 13 amino acids. Trimming left V 6 bases short and J 6 bases short, with 11 bases between. Germline loops: CDR1 SNHLY, CDR2 FYNNEI. Comment on this clone: The antigen is not known.

Libraries were prepared by immunoSEQ multiplex PCR; TCRdb keeps only in-frame clonotypes and omits some of them. The profile covers 7,000 to 9,000 clones, with roughly 92% appearing a single time and approximately 2.9% taken by the ten largest. The receptor comes from a woman aged 35-70 years with stage I lung adenocarcinoma. The chain recombines TRBV2 with TRBJ1-4; D uncertain. Sequenced material: peripheral blood, taken before any cancer treatment. CDR3 sequence reads: CASRVETHEKLFF. DNA of the CDR3: TGTGCCAGCAGGGTAGAGACACATGAAAAACTGTTTTTT.